One and the same sample provided the 24 T cell receptor beta chains below, sequenced in a study of blood T cell repertoires in COVID-19. Using immunoSEQ multiplex PCR, the repertoire was profiled, and TCRdb retains in-frame clones only, with some absent. The sample records 650,000 to 800,000 clones, approximately 90% being singletons. The sequencing input was peripheral blood. All receptors derive from a woman aged 18-29 years with acute or convalescent COVID-19.

The V and J genes are TRBV27 and TRBJ1-5; perhaps TRBD1 as D (6 bases). The CDR3 consists of 17 residues. Germline V lookup: CDR1 MNHEY, CDR2 SMNVEV (reference sequence). Trimming cost V 5 bases and J 1 base, with 18 bases left between them. The CDR3 bases are TGTGCCAGCAGTCTCCTAGGGGGTAATCCGAGCAATCAGCCCCAGCATTTT. The encoded protein is CASSLLGGNPSNQPQHF.

The chain is built from TRBV18 and TRBJ2-7, with TRBD1 matching over 9 bases. V lost 4 bases to trimming and J lost 7 bases; unmatched junction nucleotides: 8. The CDR3 runs to 14 residues. Germline CDR1 and CDR2: KGHSH and LQKENI. CDR3 DNA: TGTGCCAGCTCACGTCAAGGGACAGGGTTTGAGCAGTACTTC. It codes for CASSRQGTGFEQYF.

The chain uses TRBV6-2 or TRBV6-3 and TRBJ1-1; D remains unclear. V was trimmed by 0 bases and J by 3 bases, leaving 14 bases between them. This CDR3 is 16 amino acids long. The germline CDR1 and CDR2 sequences are MNHEY and SVGEGT. The CDR3 spells CASSYSRRGRYTEAFF. The CDR3 nucleotides are TGTGCCAGCAGTTACTCCCGACGGGGAAGGTACACTGAAGCTTTCTTT.

The V and J genes are TRBV12-3 or TRBV12-4 and TRBJ2-5, with a weak D call TRBD1 (6 bases). The CDR3 length is 13 residues. V was shortened by 8 bases and J by 5 bases, with 15 bases between the two germline ends. In DNA, the CDR3 is TGTGCCAGCTCCTTGGGGGCCTTGGAGACCCAGTACTTC. Residues: CASSLGALETQYF.

V usage is TRBV18 and J usage is TRBJ1-4, with 7 bases aligning to TRBD1. J was trimmed by 4 bases and V by 4 bases; bases with no gene match: 6. CDR1 and CDR2 (germline): KGHSH, LQKENI. This CDR3 is built from 15 residues. The CDR3 DNA reads TGTGCCAGCTCACGAACAGGGGTCCATAATGAAAAACTGTTTTTT. The encoded protein is CASSRTGVHNEKLFF. Using reference TRBV18 and TRBJ1-4 for the parts outside the CDR3, the full variable domain is NAGVMQNPRHLVRRRGQEARLRCSPMKGHSHVYWYRQLPEEGLKFMVYLQKENIIDESGMPKERFSAEFPKEGPSILRIQQVVRGDSAAYFCASSRTGVHNEKLFFGSGTQLSVL.

This clone has only a few counts. This rearrangement joins TRBV14 to TRBJ1-2; D may be TRBD1 (5 bases). This CDR3 has 15 residues. The germline V gene encodes CDR1 SGHDN and CDR2 FVKESK. The germline V and J ends were trimmed by 1 base and 0 bases, with 9 bases remaining between them. CDR3 region: CASSQVPGANYGYTF. For the CDR3, the DNA is TGTGCCAGCAGCCAAGTTCCGGGGGCTAACTATGGCTACACCTTC.

The chain links TRBV12-5 to TRBJ1-2, with 7 nucleotides matching TRBD1. The CDR3 sequence is 14 residues long. Germline V gives CDR1 LGHNT, CDR2 FRNRAP. V gave up 4 bases and J gave up 6 bases; unmatched junction bases: 8. The CDR3 bases are TGTGCTAGTGGTTCCACAGGGGTTCTCAATGGCTACACCTTC. Translation gives CASGSTGVLNGYTF.

V is TRBV3-1 (or the pseudogene TRBV3-2) and J is TRBJ1-2; 7 bases align to TRBD1. Germline CDR1 reads LGHDT; CDR2 reads YNNKEL (reference sequence). The V and J ends lost 2 bases and 4 bases, in that order; junction bases with no gene match: 16. The CDR3 length is 18 residues. CDR3 sequence: CASSQRAQLQGLPYGYTF. The DNA for the CDR3 is TGTGCCAGCAGCCAAAGGGCCCAGCTACAGGGGCTACCCTATGGCTACACCTTC.

The V call is TRBV9, the J call TRBJ2-2; D remains unclear. This CDR3 is 12 amino acids long. V was pared by 6 bases and J by 0 bases, with 3 bases between. The germline CDR1 and CDR2 sequences are SGDLS and YYNGEE. In nucleotides, the CDR3 is TGTGCCAGCACTGCGAACACCGGGGAGCTGTTTTTT. Amino acid sequence: CASTANTGELFF.

The rearrangement joins TRBV6-5 to TRBJ1-5; perhaps TRBD1 as D (6 bases). The V end lost 4 bases, the J end lost 11 bases, and 18 bases lay between the germline ends. This CDR3 is 14 amino acids long. Germline CDR1 and CDR2: MNHEY and SVGAGI. In DNA form, the CDR3 reads TGTGCCAGCAGTTTACGGACAGATCCTTGGGCCCAGCATTTT. Amino acid sequence: CASSLRTDPWAQHF.

This chain's CDR3 is CAISWDYWLEQYF. For the CDR3, the DNA is TGTGCCATCAGCTGGGACTACTGGCTGGAGCAGTACTTC. The chain uses TRBV10-3 and TRBJ2-7; 7 bases agree with TRBD2. Germline V gives CDR1 ENHRY, CDR2 SYGVKD. With 6 bases clipped from V and 7 bases from J, the junction kept 9 bases outside the gene matches. This CDR3 has 13 amino acids.

The chain couples TRBV2 to TRBJ1-1; maybe TRBD1 (5 bases). Per the germline V gene, CDR1 is SNHLY and CDR2 is FYNNEI. The CDR3 covers 16 residues. Trimming left V 1 base short and J 0 bases short, with 12 bases between. In nucleotides, the CDR3 is TGTGCCAGCAGTGAAGTCGGTGGGGCGTTGAACACTGAAGCTTTCTTT. It encodes CASSEVGGALNTEAFF.

The chain joins TRBV10-1 to TRBJ1-4, with TRBD1 as a possible D gene (6 bases). V shed 9 bases and J shed 6 bases, with 14 bases lying between them. Germline CDR1 is WNHNN and CDR2 is SYGVQD (reference sequence). This CDR3 has 13 residues. The CDR3 here is CASSSGADEKLFF. The CDR3 DNA is TGCGCCAGTTCTTCAGGGGCGGATGAAAAACTGTTTTTT.

This chain links TRBV9 with TRBJ1-6; 10 bases agree with TRBD1. The CDR3 has 16 amino acids. V gave up 3 bases and J gave up 6 bases; unmatched junction bases: 6. Germline V CDR1 and CDR2: SGDLS, YYNGEE. In nucleotides, the CDR3 is TGTGCCAGCAGCGACAACCGGGACAGGGGTAATTCACCCCTCCACTTT. Encoded protein: CASSDNRDRGNSPLHF.

This clone has only one observation. The chain has TRBV10-3 and TRBJ1-2; no reliable D call. The ends were cut back, 5 bases at V and 2 bases at J, with 9 bases in the middle. CDR1 ENHRY and CDR2 SYGVKD come from the germline V gene. CDR3 length equals 13 residues. The CDR3 nucleotides are TGTGCCATCAGTACAACAGAGAACTATGGCTACACCTTC. Its translation is CAISTTENYGYTF.

This clone has a handful of counts. CDR3 bases: TGTGCCAGCAGCTCCGGGGGGTCTATGAACACTGAAGCTTTCTTT. Translated: CASSSGGSMNTEAFF. The V gene is TRBV5-4, the J gene TRBJ1-1; D perhaps matches TRBD1 (5 bases). There are 15 residues in the CDR3. Trimming cost V 3 bases and J 0 bases, with 12 bases left between them. Germline assignment: CDR1 SGHNT and CDR2 YYREEE (reference sequence).

The chain joins TRBV3-1 (or the pseudogene TRBV3-2) to TRBJ1-1; no firm D call. Between the trimmed V and J ends, which lost 3 bases and 5 bases, there was a span of 4 bases. Germline V gene lookup returns CDR1 LGHDT and CDR2 YNNKEL (reference sequence). The length of the CDR3 is 11 residues. The CDR3 sequence: CASSHLTEAFF. DNA for the CDR3: TGTGCCAGCAGCCACCTTACTGAAGCTTTCTTT.

The CDR3 loop is CASSSGRSREETQYF. DNA for the CDR3: TGTGCCAGCAGCTCTGGGAGGTCACGAGAAGAGACCCAGTACTTC. The chain combines TRBV7-7 with TRBJ2-5; D may be TRBD2 (6 bases). Trimming left V 4 bases short and J 3 bases short, with 15 bases between. The CDR3 is made up of 15 amino acids. In germline, CDR1 is SSHAT, CDR2 FNYEAQ (reference sequence).

The chain joins TRBV7-2 to TRBJ1-1; 7 bases fit TRBD1. Trimming cost V 1 base and J 8 bases; bases outside gene matches: 7. CDR3 length equals 14 residues. CDR1 is SGHTA and CDR2 is FQGNSA in the germline V gene. The CDR3 is CASSLGVGGQEAFF. CDR3 sequence (DNA): TGTGCCAGCAGCTTAGGAGTAGGGGGACAGGAAGCTTTCTTT. The full variable domain, with the rest looked up from reference TRBV7-2 and TRBJ1-1, is GAGVSQSPSNKVTEKGKDVELRCDPISGHTALYWYRQSLGQGLEFLIYFQGNSAPDKSGLPSDRFSAERTGGSVSTLTIQRTQQEDSAVYLCASSLGVGGQEAFFGQGTRLTVV.

The gene calls are TRBV14 and TRBJ2-2, with 13 bases lining up with TRBD2. Germline V gene sequence: CDR1 SGHDN, CDR2 FVKESK. The CDR3 length is 20 residues. The V gene end was trimmed by 1 base and the J gene end by 1 base; junction bases not matched to a gene: 9. CDR3 sequence: CASSQVPGTSGVQNTGELFF. The CDR3 DNA is TGTGCCAGCAGCCAAGTCCCCGGGACTAGCGGGGTGCAGAACACCGGGGAGCTGTTTTTT.

The J gene is TRBJ1-4, the V gene TRBV18; tentatively, D is TRBD1 (5 bases). There are 16 residues in the CDR3. Germline values: CDR1 KGHSH, CDR2 LQKENI. Trimming removed 3 bases from V and 4 bases from J, with 15 bases in between. CDR3 protein: CASSPRAQAINEKLFF. CDR3 bases: TGTGCCAGCTCACCCCGGGCACAGGCGATTAATGAAAAACTGTTTTTT. The full variable domain, completed using reference TRBV18 and TRBJ1-4, is NAGVMQNPRHLVRRRGQEARLRCSPMKGHSHVYWYRQLPEEGLKFMVYLQKENIIDESGMPKERFSAEFPKEGPSILRIQQVVRGDSAAYFCASSPRAQAINEKLFFGSGTQLSVL.

V and J are TRBV3-1 (or the pseudogene TRBV3-2) and TRBJ2-2, with a possible D match to TRBD1 (5 bases). The CDR3 has 16 amino acids. Germline CDR1 is LGHDT and CDR2 is YNNKEL (reference sequence). The V end lost 5 bases, the J end lost 0 bases, and 13 bases lay between the germline ends. The CDR3, as DNA: TGTGCCAGCAGCTCACGGACAATCACGAACACCGGGGAGCTGTTTTTT. Protein: CASSSRTITNTGELFF.

This sequence joins TRBV18 and TRBJ1-1, with TRBD1 identical over 8 bases. Losses at the gene ends were 4 bases for V and 1 base for J; bases not matched to a gene: 5. This CDR3 contains 15 residues. Germline CDR1 and CDR2: KGHSH and LQKENI. The CDR3 coding sequence is TGTGCCAGCTCACTGGGACAGGCTACGAACACTGAAGCTTTCTTT. Protein: CASSLGQATNTEAFF.

V gene TRBV1 combines with J gene TRBJ1-2; the table assigns TRBD1, which was not confirmed against the DNA. TRBV1 is a pseudogene. CDR3 length equals 20 residues. The CDR3 DNA reads as TGCACCAGCAGCCAGGGACAGGTATTAGCCCGCCGTTTTCTTAACTATGGCTACACCTTC. Its translation: CTSSQGQVLARRFLNYGYTF.